A selection of T cell receptor beta chains follows, all from one sample in a study of blood T cell repertoires in COVID-19. Data came from immunoSEQ multiplex PCR; TCRdb stores just in-frame clones and leaves some out. The table includes 200,000 to 250,000 clones, 84% detected once. The specimen was peripheral blood. These receptor sequences come from an elderly woman with COVID-19, enrolled during active disease. CDR3s include the opening cysteine and the closing phenylalanine or tryptophan. The order of the fields is D gene, V gene, J gene, clone size, CDR3 protein, CDR3 DNA. A D gene is named only where the DNA matches it firmly. Rows give clone size only sometimes, using once, few, many, or a class for an expanded clone.

>NA|TRBV5-4|TRBJ1-1|once
CASSLVGSTEAFF
TGTGCCAGCAGCTTGGTGGGCAGCACTGAAGCTTTCTTT
>TRBD1|TRBV12-3/TRBV12-4|TRBJ1-5|NA
CASKQGVQPQHF
TGTGCCAGCAAACAGGGGGTTCAGCCCCAGCATTTT
>NA|TRBV7-9|TRBJ1-1|few
CASSLGQVPGTEAFF
TGTGCCAGCAGCTTGGGTCAAGTACCAGGAACTGAAGCTTTCTTT
>NA|TRBV7-7|TRBJ2-5|NA
CASSFQRGEETQYF
TGTGCTAGCAGCTTTCAACGGGGAGAAGAGACCCAGTACTTC
>TRBD1|TRBV19|TRBJ2-1|NA
CASSIIQGVNEQFF
TGTGCCAGTAGTATCATTCAGGGGGTTAATGAGCAGTTCTTC
>TRBD1|TRBV5-1|TRBJ1-1|NA
CASSGTGDRHMNTEAFF
TGCGCCAGCAGTGGGACAGGGGACCGACACATGAACACTGAAGCTTTCTTT
>TRBD1|TRBV6-5|TRBJ1-2|NA
CASSPHRGRVASTF
TGTGCCAGCAGCCCGCACAGGGGGCGGGTGGCTTCGACCTTC
>TRBD1|TRBV4-1|TRBJ1-6|once
CASSQNRDRVSGPLHF
TGCGCCAGCAGCCAGAACCGGGACAGGGTGTCTGGACCCCTCCACTTT
>TRBD1|TRBV9|TRBJ2-7|NA
CASSRGQGAYEQYF
TGTGCCAGCAGCAGAGGACAGGGGGCTTACGAGCAGTACTTC
>TRBD1|TRBV3-1/TRBV3-2|TRBJ1-6|NA
CASSQRTGADSPLHF
TGTGCCAGCAGCCAACGGACAGGGGCCGACTCACCCCTCCACTTT
>TRBD1|TRBV18|TRBJ1-1|NA
CASSPRQGGRNTEAFF
TGTGCCAGCTCACCCAGACAGGGGGGACGGAACACTGAAGCTTTCTTT
>NA|TRBV19|TRBJ1-1|NA
CAWSPAAFF
TGTGCCTGGTCCCCCGCGGCTTTCTTT
>NA|TRBV18|TRBJ2-2|few
CASSPRTLSGNTGELFF
TGTGCCAGCTCACCACGTACCCTCAGTGGGAACACCGGGGAGCTGTTTTTT
>TRBD1|TRBV19|TRBJ1-5|NA
CASTNRGQPQHF
TGTGCCAGTACCAACAGGGGTCAGCCCCAGCATTTT
>NA|TRBV27|TRBJ2-1|NA
CASSGPATYNEQFF
TGTGCCAGCAGTGGGCCGGCAACCTACAATGAGCAGTTCTTC
>NA|TRBV29-1|TRBJ2-2|NA
CSVGLSLPTGELFF
TGCAGCGTTGGTTTATCCCTCCCCACCGGGGAGCTGTTTTTT